The 20 T cell receptor beta chains below come from one sample, sequenced in a study of CD8 T cells in Susac syndrome. When the RNA was reverse transcribed, random hexamers were used with an input of roughly 0.5 to 1 ug. A single record per CDR3 protein comes from TCRdb applying MiXCR to the immunoSEQ multiplex PCR reads. The sample contains about 130,000 distinct CDR3 sequences, around 96% of which appear only once. Sequences were obtained from CD8+ T cells from PBMCs. These receptor sequences come from a human donor with Susac syndrome.

The chain uses TRBV7-9 and TRBJ2-7, with D perhaps matching TRBD1 (5 bases). CDR1 is SEHNR, CDR2 FQNEAQ, per germline (reference sequence). The CDR3 is 13 amino acids. V lost 4 bases and J 2 bases, leaving 9 bases between the germline ends. CDR3 region: CASSSLDTYEQYF. The CDR3 region has the DNA TGTGCCAGCAGCTCGCTGGACACCTACGAGCAGTACTTC.

The chain carries TRBV7-2 and TRBJ2-1; 11 bases fit TRBD1. The CDR3 is 16 residues long. The germline CDR1 and CDR2 sequences are SGHTA and FQGNSA. Unmatched junction bases numbered 7, after V lost 4 bases and J lost 5 bases. CDR3 in amino acids: CASSYRDRGLDNEQFF. As DNA, the CDR3 is TGTGCCAGCAGCTACCGGGACAGGGGGTTGGACAATGAGCAGTTCTTC.

The gene calls are TRBV12-3 or TRBV12-4 and TRBJ2-1; possibly TRBD2 for D (6 bases). The length of the CDR3 is 17 residues. Trimming left V 1 base short and J 0 bases short, with 13 bases between. CDR3 sequence reads: CASSLGLALSSYNEQFF. CDR3 DNA sequence: TGTGCCAGCAGTTTAGGGCTAGCGCTCAGCTCCTACAATGAGCAGTTCTTC.

A single count supports this clonotype. The rearrangement uses TRBV29-1 and TRBJ2-1; D is unresolved. Germline V gene data show CDR1 as SQVTM and CDR2 as ANQGSEA. The CDR3 runs 14 residues. Trimming took off 4 bases at V and 4 bases at J, with 14 bases between the two ends. This CDR3 is CSVGTKSDYNEQFF. The CDR3 DNA sequence: TGCAGCGTTGGGACCAAATCAGATTACAATGAGCAGTTCTTC.

CDR3 DNA: TGCGCCAGCAGCCTCGGACTAGCGGGTCGGTCGGAGACCCAGTACTTC. Translating it yields CASSLGLAGRSETQYF. V and J are TRBV5-1 and TRBJ2-5; 11 bases line up with TRBD2. The CDR3 loop spans 16 amino acids. The V and J ends lost 4 bases and 5 bases, in that order; junction bases with no gene match: 10. Germline loops: CDR1 SGHRS, CDR2 YFSETQ.

The rearrangement links TRBV29-1 to TRBJ2-7, with D perhaps given as TRBD1 or TRBD2 (5 bases each). Germline V gene lookup returns CDR1 SQVTM and CDR2 ANQGSEA. V was shortened by 3 bases and J by 2 bases, with 14 bases between the two germline ends. The length of the CDR3 is 14 residues. Written as DNA, the CDR3 is TGCAGCGTTGAGAAAGGGACGGGCACCTACGAGCAGTACTTC. It codes for CSVEKGTGTYEQYF.

The gene calls are TRBV6-2 or TRBV6-3 and TRBJ2-1; 8 bases map to TRBD2. CDR3 length equals 19 residues. With 6 bases clipped from V and 4 bases from J, the junction kept 20 bases outside the gene matches. From germline, CDR1 is MNHEY and CDR2 SVGEGT. The CDR3 DNA follows: TGTGCCAGCAGACATGCGTATACTAGCGGATACCGTCCGTACAATGAGCAGTTCTTC. It codes for CASRHAYTSGYRPYNEQFF.

On this clonotype: Germline and junction disagree at one end, which may indicate a read error. The rearrangement joins TRBV13 to TRBJ1-2; weak D call: TRBD1 (6 bases). Germline CDR1 and CDR2: PRHDT and FYEKMQ (reference sequence). The CDR3 is made up of 15 amino acids. This CDR3 reads CASSLGAVTGLGYTF. CDR3 DNA: TGTGCCAGCAGCCTAGGGGCAGTTACAGGGCTTGGCTACACCTTC.

This sequence joins TRBV4-3 and TRBJ2-6; D unclear. CDR3 length: 16 residues. V lost 0 bases to trimming and J lost 2 bases, with 8 bases between them. Germline V CDR1 and CDR2: LGHNA, YSLEER. The CDR3 region has the DNA TGCGCCAGCAGCCAAGACAAGGGTACTGGGGCCAACGTCCTGACTTTC. It yields the protein CASSQDKGTGANVLTF.

The rearrangement uses TRBV16 and TRBJ1-1; D might be TRBD1 (6 bases). This CDR3 is built from 16 residues. The germline V gene encodes CDR1 KGHSY and CDR2 FQNENV. Trimming took off 2 bases at V and 0 bases at J, with 13 bases between the two ends. CDR3 in amino acids: CASSQTGNGLNTEAFF. The CDR3 region has the DNA TGTGCCAGCAGCCAAACAGGGAATGGATTGAACACTGAAGCTTTCTTT.

The rearrangement uses TRBV6-5 and TRBJ2-2, with D possibly matching TRBD2 (6 bases). This CDR3 has 16 amino acids. CDR1 and CDR2 from the germline V gene are MNHEY and SVGAGI. Deletions cut 2 bases from V and 4 bases from J, with 14 bases between. CDR3 nucleotides: TGTGCCAGCAGTTACGGTGGCGGGGCGACCACCGGGGAGCTGTTTTTT. Protein: CASSYGGGATTGELFF.

The gene calls are TRBV9 and TRBJ1-2; the D gene is possibly TRBD1 (6 bases). Germline CDR1 SGDLS, CDR2 YYNGEE. The CDR3 extends over 16 amino acids. V lost 4 bases, J lost 4 bases, and 20 bases lay in between. Written as DNA, the CDR3 is TGTGCCAGCAGCCCACTCGCTTGGGGGGGCGGCTATGGCTACACCTTC. As protein: CASSPLAWGGGYGYTF. The full variable domain, rest sourced from reference TRBV9 and TRBJ1-2, is DSGVTQTPKHLITATGQRVTLRCSPRSGDLSVYWYQQSLDQGLQFLIQYYNGEERAKGNILERFSAQQFPDLHSELNLSSLELGDSALYFCASSPLAWGGGYGYTFGSGTRLTVV.

The table lists this clonotype with a count of one. The rearrangement uses TRBV10-3 and TRBJ2-1; unclear D gene. Germline CDR1 and CDR2: ENHRY and SYGVKD. CDR3 length: 15 amino acids. V was pared by 1 base and J by 2 bases, with 9 bases between. CDR3 protein: CAISEYPSTYNEQFF. The CDR3 nucleotides read TGTGCCATCAGTGAGTACCCAAGTACCTACAATGAGCAGTTCTTC.

The genes are TRBV2 and TRBJ2-3, with TRBD1 identical over 11 bases. Per the germline V gene, CDR1 is SNHLY and CDR2 is FYNNEI. With 5 bases clipped from V and 6 bases from J, the junction kept 13 bases outside the gene matches. The CDR3 sequence is 17 residues long. CDR3 sequence: CASSKSGTGGRTDTQYF. The CDR3 nucleotides are TGTGCCAGCAGTAAATCCGGGACAGGGGGACGTACCGATACGCAGTATTTT.

This chain connects TRBV9 to TRBJ1-2, with D possibly being TRBD1 (6 bases). The CDR3 is 13 amino acids. V was cut by 2 bases and J by 8 bases, with 13 bases left in between. The germline gives CDR1 SGDLS, CDR2 YYNGEE. CDR3 coding DNA: TGTGCCAGCAGCGTTGGGGGGCTATTAGGCTACACCTTC. Translation: CASSVGGLLGYTF.

The J gene is TRBJ2-3, the V gene TRBV27; D may correspond to TRBD1 or TRBD2 (5 bases each). Germline V CDR1 and CDR2: MNHEY, SMNVEV (reference sequence). The CDR3 has 16 amino acids. V was clipped by 6 bases and J by 0 bases, with 16 bases between them. The CDR3: CASSSRDGASTDTQYF. The CDR3 DNA follows: TGTGCCAGCAGCAGCCGGGACGGAGCTAGCACAGATACGCAGTATTTT.

The rearrangement joins TRBV2 to TRBJ2-1; D perhaps matches TRBD2 (6 bases). The CDR3 length is 13 residues. Looked up from germline, CDR1 is SNHLY and CDR2 is FYNNEI. V lost 4 bases, J lost 7 bases, and 11 bases lay in between. The CDR3 sequence is CASSGLVQNEQFF. The DNA of the CDR3 is TGTGCCAGCAGTGGACTAGTTCAGAATGAGCAGTTCTTC.

The chain has TRBV7-9 and TRBJ2-7; 9 bases map to TRBD1. Germline lookup yields CDR1 SEHNR and CDR2 FQNEAQ (reference sequence). Trimming removed 10 bases from V and 3 bases from J; junction bases left unmatched: 1. CDR3 size: 11 residues. CDR3 amino acids: CATGQGYEQYF. CDR3 nucleotides: TGTGCCACGGGACAGGGCTACGAGCAGTACTTC.

The chain uses TRBV14 and TRBJ2-5; 11 nucleotides line up with TRBD1. Germline V gives CDR1 SGHDN, CDR2 FVKESK. The CDR3 has 17 residues. Losses at the gene ends were 0 bases for V and 5 bases for J; bases not matched to a gene: 8. CDR3 protein: CASSQDSGTGGMETQYF. In DNA, the CDR3 is TGTGCCAGCAGCCAAGATTCCGGGACAGGGGGTATGGAGACCCAGTACTTC.

This chain joins TRBV20-1 and TRBJ1-2; D is unclear. CDR3 length: 12 residues. CDR1 is DFQATT and CDR2 is SNEGSKA in the germline V gene (reference sequence). V lost 6 bases, J lost 1 base, and 9 bases lay in between. As DNA, the CDR3 is TGCAGTGCCCCCGACGGTAACTATGGCTACACCTTC. Translation gives CSAPDGNYGYTF.